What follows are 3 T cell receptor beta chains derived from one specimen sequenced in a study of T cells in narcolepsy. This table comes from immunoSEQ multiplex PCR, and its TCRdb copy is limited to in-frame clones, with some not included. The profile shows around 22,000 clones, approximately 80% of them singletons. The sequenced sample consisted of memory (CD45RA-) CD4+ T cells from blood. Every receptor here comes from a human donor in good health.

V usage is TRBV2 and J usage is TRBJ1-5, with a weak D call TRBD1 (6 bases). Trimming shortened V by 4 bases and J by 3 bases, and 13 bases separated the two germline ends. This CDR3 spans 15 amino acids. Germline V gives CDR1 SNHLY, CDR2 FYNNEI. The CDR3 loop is CASSVTGSSNQPQHF. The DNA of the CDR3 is TGTGCCAGCAGTGTAACAGGGTCCTCCAATCAGCCCCAGCATTTT.

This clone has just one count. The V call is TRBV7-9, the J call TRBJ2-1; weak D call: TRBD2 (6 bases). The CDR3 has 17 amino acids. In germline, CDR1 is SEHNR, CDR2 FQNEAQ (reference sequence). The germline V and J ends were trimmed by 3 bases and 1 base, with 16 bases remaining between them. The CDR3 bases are TGTGCCAGCAGCTTGGGGCGGGCGGGGCGATCCTACAATGAGCAGTTCTTC. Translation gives CASSLGRAGRSYNEQFF. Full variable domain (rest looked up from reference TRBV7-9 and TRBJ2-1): DTGVSQNPRHKITKRGQNVTFRCDPISEHNRLYWYRQTLGQGPEFLTYFQNEAQLEKSRLLSDRFSAERPKGSFSTLEIQRTEQGDSAMYLCASSLGRAGRSYNEQFFGPGTRLTVL.

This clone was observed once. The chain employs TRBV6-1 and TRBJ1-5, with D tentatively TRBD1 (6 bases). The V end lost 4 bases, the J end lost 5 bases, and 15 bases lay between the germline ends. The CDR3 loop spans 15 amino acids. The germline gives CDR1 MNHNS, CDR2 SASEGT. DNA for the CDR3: TGTGCCAGCAGTGCCAGGGGAGCAAGGGATCAGCCCCAGCATTTT. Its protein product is CASSARGARDQPQHF.